The 10 T cell receptor beta chains presented below share a single source sample, sequenced in a study of cytomegalovirus exposure and HLA in healthy donors. Measured with immunoSEQ multiplex PCR; TCRdb has only the in-frame clones, and not every one. The sample includes 150,000 to 200,000 clones, about 89% of them seen just once. The material sequenced was PBMCs. The receptors originated from a man in his thirties or forties in good health and CMV-seropositive.

DNA for the CDR3: TGTGCCAGCAGCCCCGGGCGCGTTAACACCGGGGAGCTGTTTTTT. Protein: CASSPGRVNTGELFF. The V gene is TRBV6-6, the J gene TRBJ2-2; D gene unclear. Looked up from germline, CDR1 is MNHNY and CDR2 is SVGAGI (reference sequence). This CDR3 has 15 amino acids. The V end was cut by 6 bases, the J end by 2 bases, with 13 bases between.

The chain has TRBV28 and TRBJ1-2, with TRBD1 matching 7 bases. CDR1 is MDHEN, CDR2 SYDVKM, per germline. The J segment lost 4 bases and the V segment lost 5 bases, leaving 10 bases of the junction unmatched. CDR3 length: 15 amino acids. This CDR3 reads CASSPPDRVIYGYTF. DNA for the CDR3: TGTGCCAGCAGTCCTCCCGACAGGGTAATCTATGGCTACACCTTC.

The chain is built from TRBV19 and TRBJ1-2, with D possibly being TRBD1 (6 bases). V shed 9 bases and J shed 2 bases, with 10 bases lying between them. The CDR3 extends over 12 amino acids. CDR1 is LNHDA and CDR2 is SQIVND in the germline V gene (reference sequence). The CDR3 loop reads CASSDRNYGYTF. The CDR3 coding sequence is TGTGCCAGCAGCGACAGGAACTATGGCTACACCTTC.

The rearrangement joins TRBV7-2 to TRBJ2-1; the D is unclear. This CDR3 has 11 amino acids. Trimming pared 4 bases from V and 9 bases from J, leaving 7 bases between. Germline V gives CDR1 SGHTA, CDR2 FQGNSA. The CDR3 nucleotides are TGTGCCAGCAGCTCCGGCACTGAGCAGTTCTTC. This codes for CASSSGTEQFF.

This chain connects TRBV7-9 to TRBJ1-1; D is uncertain. Germline V CDR1 and CDR2: SEHNR, FQNEAQ (reference sequence). The CDR3 is 11 residues long. V was clipped by 1 base and J by 7 bases, with 4 bases between them. The CDR3 is CASSLGFEAFF. The CDR3 DNA is TGTGCCAGCAGCTTAGGCTTTGAAGCTTTCTTT.

V and J are TRBV5-1 and TRBJ2-7, with TRBD1 matching over 8 bases. V lost 5 bases and J lost 0; bases outside the gene matches: 13. The CDR3 extends over 17 amino acids. In germline, CDR1 is SGHRS, CDR2 YFSETQ. In DNA form, the CDR3 reads TGCGCCAGCAGTGGGGGGTATCAGGACAGGGACTCCTACGAGCAGTACTTC. Amino acids: CASSGGYQDRDSYEQYF.

The rearrangement joins TRBV5-6 to TRBJ1-6; 8 bases are shared with TRBD1. The germline V gene has CDR1 SGHDT and CDR2 YYEEEE. Trimming at V came to 5 bases and at J to 7 bases, leaving 8 bases not matched to a gene. CDR3 length: 15 residues. CDR3 region: CASSNRGLANSPLHF. The CDR3 DNA sequence: TGTGCCAGCAGTAACAGGGGGTTGGCCAATTCACCCCTCCACTTT.

In its sample, this clone was seen a few times. This chain links TRBV6-6 with TRBJ1-6; a possible D gene is TRBD1 (5 bases). The V and J ends lost 5 bases and 7 bases respectively, with 9 bases between them. This CDR3 has 13 residues. The V gene's germline CDR1 is MNHNY and CDR2 SVGAGI (reference sequence). The CDR3 region has the DNA TGTGCCAGCAGTCCCAGACAGAATTCACCCCTCCACTTT. Its translation: CASSPRQNSPLHF.

This clone turned up a few times. The chain has TRBV5-1 and TRBJ1-2; tentative D call: TRBD1 (5 bases). Germline V gene sequence: CDR1 SGHRS, CDR2 YFSETQ. The V and J ends lost 4 bases and 2 bases respectively, with 12 bases between them. CDR3 length equals 14 residues. The CDR3 DNA reads as TGCGCCAGCAGCATGAAGACAGCAAACTATGGCTACACCTTC. As protein: CASSMKTANYGYTF.

The J gene is TRBJ2-3, the V gene TRBV9; D is ambiguous. This CDR3 is built from 15 residues. The germline V gene encodes CDR1 SGDLS and CDR2 YYNGEE. The germline V and J ends were trimmed by 0 bases and 2 bases, with 10 bases remaining between them. CDR3 nucleotides: TGTGCCAGCAGCGTAGGGCCGTTAGCCACAGATACGCAGTATTTT. Translating gives CASSVGPLATDTQYF.